The entry below gives a single T cell receptor beta chain sequence along with its context. Antigen: not known. The V gene's germline CDR1 is LGHNA and CDR2 YNFKEQ. The CDR3 is made up of 17 amino acids. The V end was cut by 0 bases, the J end by 0 bases, with 12 bases between. Clones were read by immunoSEQ multiplex PCR, and TCRdb kept only the in-frame ones, dropping some. The table has nearly 2 million clones, approximately 94% seen once. This record belongs to a study of shared clonotypes between healthy human individuals. Study outcomes and limitations: Clonotype sharing across donors was expected to vary with sequencing depth.

CD45RO negativity and positive selection for CCR7 defined naive CD8 cells, a population that excluded terminally differentiated effector memory CD45RA+ cells. The gene calls are TRBV4-2 and TRBJ2-1, with D possibly matching TRBD2 (6 bases). Sequencing input: naive CD8+ T cells sorted from blood. This clonotype was sampled from a man aged 18 to 30 in good health. The CDR3 DNA is TGTGCCAGCAGCCAAGAAGGGGCGGGGTTCTCCTACAATGAGCAGTTCTTC. Encoded protein: CASSQEGAGFSYNEQFF.